This TCR beta chain was retrieved from a study of blood T cell repertoires in COVID-19. Study-level background: Acute and convalescent COVID-19 specimens originated in the United States, Italy and Spain. Sources were T cells, B-cell-depleted T cells, or PBMCs; the material itself was cDNA or gDNA.

V lost 5 bases and J 4 bases, leaving 15 bases between the germline ends. The germline CDR1 and CDR2 sequences are SSHAT and FNYEAQ (reference sequence). The CDR3 loop spans 15 amino acids. Original data processing: Reference gene primer amplification yielded estimated nucleated cell counts. Here immunoSEQ multiplex PCR was the method, and the copy in TCRdb shows in-frame clones only, minus some. Clone size and the V and J calls come from that table; the DNA yielded D and trimming. The sample shows 200,000 to 250,000 clones, nearly 90% of them seen only once. The receptor was derived from a woman under 30 who had recovered from COVID-19. The rearrangement joins TRBV7-7 to TRBJ1-3; D is undetermined. Specimen: peripheral blood. CDR3 sequence reads: CASSPGSGSGNTIYF. CDR3 coding DNA: TGTGCCAGCAGCCCGGGGTCCGGATCGGGAAACACCATATATTTT.